This TCR beta chain was recovered during a study of CD8+CD57+ T cells in acquired aplastic anemia. Genomic DNA, the template, was used for profiling of the TCR beta VDJ and CDR3. TCRdb processed the reads anew with MiXCR; each CDR3 protein has one entry. The profile shows some 150,000 distinct CDR3 sequences, around half of them singletons. This clonotype was seen only a few times. The target antigen is unknown. Study-wide results and caveats: Significant differences in CD8+ Simpson's diversity were not observed between patients and controls.

The CDR3 runs to 14 residues. V was clipped by 6 bases and J by 7 bases, with 13 bases between them. CDR1 and CDR2 (germline): SEHNR, FQNEAQ (reference sequence). Patients included in sequencing had previously demonstrated CD8+CD57+ cell expansion by flow cytometry. Blood came from patients not yet given any therapy. Source material: sorted CD4+, CD8+, or CD8+CD57+ T cells (not recorded which) from PBMCs. This rearrangement joins TRBV7-9 to TRBJ1-6; D is uncertain. This TCR derives from a human donor with aplastic anemia. CDR3 amino acids: CASSSHSGNSPLHF. CDR3 nucleotide sequence: TGTGCCAGCAGTTCGCACAGTGGGAATTCACCCCTCCACTTT. Full variable domain (outside the CDR3, taken from reference TRBV7-9 and TRBJ1-6): DTGVSQNPRHKITKRGQNVTFRCDPISEHNRLYWYRQTLGQGPEFLTYFQNEAQLEKSRLLSDRFSAERPKGSFSTLEIQRTEQGDSAMYLCASSSHSGNSPLHFGNGTRLTVT.